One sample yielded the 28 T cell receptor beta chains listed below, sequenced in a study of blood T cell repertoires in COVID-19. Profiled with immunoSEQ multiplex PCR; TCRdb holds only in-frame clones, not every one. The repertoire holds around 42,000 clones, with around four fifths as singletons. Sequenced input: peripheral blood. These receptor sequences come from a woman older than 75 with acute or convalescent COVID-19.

CDR3 bases: TGTGCCAGCTCGCCTGACAGTTTCTTGGTTCAGTACTTC. It encodes CASSPDSFLVQYF. The J gene is TRBJ2-4, the V gene TRBV18, with a tentative D call TRBD1 (5 bases). Per germline, CDR1 KGHSH and CDR2 LQKENI. Trimming cost V 6 bases and J 11 bases, with 17 bases left between them. The CDR3 is 13 amino acids.

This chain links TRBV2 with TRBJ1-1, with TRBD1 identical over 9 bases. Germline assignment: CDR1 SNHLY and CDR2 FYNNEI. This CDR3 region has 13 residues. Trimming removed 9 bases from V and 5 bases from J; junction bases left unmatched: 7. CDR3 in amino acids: CASRGQGGTEAFF. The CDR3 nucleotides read TGTGCCAGTAGGGGACAGGGAGGTACTGAAGCTTTCTTT.

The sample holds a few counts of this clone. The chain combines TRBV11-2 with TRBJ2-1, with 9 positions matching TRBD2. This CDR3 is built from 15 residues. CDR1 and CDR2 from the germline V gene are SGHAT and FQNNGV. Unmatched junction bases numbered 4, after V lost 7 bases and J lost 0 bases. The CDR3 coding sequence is TGTGCCAGCAACGAAGCGGGGGGCTCCTACAATGAGCAGTTCTTC. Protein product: CASNEAGGSYNEQFF. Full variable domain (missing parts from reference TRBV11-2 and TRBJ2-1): EAGVAQSPRYKIIEKRQSVAFWCNPISGHATLYWYQQILGQGPKLLIQFQNNGVVDDSQLPKDRFSAERLKGVDSTLKIQPAKLEDSAVYLCASNEAGGSYNEQFFGPGTRLTVL.

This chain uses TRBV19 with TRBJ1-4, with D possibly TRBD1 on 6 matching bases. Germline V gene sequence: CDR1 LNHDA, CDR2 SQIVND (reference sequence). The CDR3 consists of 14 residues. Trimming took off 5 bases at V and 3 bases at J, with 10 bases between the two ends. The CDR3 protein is CASSRQASNEKLFF. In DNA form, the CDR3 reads TGTGCCAGTAGTCGACAGGCCTCTAATGAAAAACTGTTTTTT.

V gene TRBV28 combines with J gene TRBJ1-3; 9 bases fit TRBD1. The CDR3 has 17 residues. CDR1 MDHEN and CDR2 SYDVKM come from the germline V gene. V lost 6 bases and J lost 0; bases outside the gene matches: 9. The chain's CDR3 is CASSPGGTGISGNTIYF. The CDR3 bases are TGTGCCAGCAGCCCCGGGGGGACAGGGATCTCTGGAAACACCATATATTTT.

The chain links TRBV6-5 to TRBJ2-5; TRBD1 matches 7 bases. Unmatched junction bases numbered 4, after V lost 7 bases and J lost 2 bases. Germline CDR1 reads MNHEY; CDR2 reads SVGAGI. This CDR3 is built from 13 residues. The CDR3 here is CASNRDRQETQYF. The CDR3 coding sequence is TGTGCCAGCAATAGGGACAGACAAGAGACCCAGTACTTC.

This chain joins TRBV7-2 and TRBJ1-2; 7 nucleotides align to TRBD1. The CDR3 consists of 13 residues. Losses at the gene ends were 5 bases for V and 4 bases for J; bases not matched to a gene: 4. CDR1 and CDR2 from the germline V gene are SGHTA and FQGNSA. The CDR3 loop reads CASSRDRLYGYTF. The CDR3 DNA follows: TGTGCCAGCAGCCGGGACAGACTCTATGGCTACACCTTC.

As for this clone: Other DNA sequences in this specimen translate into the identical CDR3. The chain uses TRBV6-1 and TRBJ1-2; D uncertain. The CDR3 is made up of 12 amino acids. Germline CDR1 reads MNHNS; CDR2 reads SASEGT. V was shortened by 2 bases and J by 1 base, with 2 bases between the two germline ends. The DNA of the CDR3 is TGTGCCAGCAGTGAACGTAACTATGGCTACACCTTC. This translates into CASSERNYGYTF.

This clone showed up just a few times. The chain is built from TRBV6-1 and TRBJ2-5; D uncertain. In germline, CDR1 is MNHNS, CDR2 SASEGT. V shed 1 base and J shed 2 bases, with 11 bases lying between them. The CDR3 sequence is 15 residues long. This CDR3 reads CASSEGFRRQETQYF. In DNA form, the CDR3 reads TGTGCCAGCAGTGAAGGATTCCGCAGGCAAGAGACCCAGTACTTC.

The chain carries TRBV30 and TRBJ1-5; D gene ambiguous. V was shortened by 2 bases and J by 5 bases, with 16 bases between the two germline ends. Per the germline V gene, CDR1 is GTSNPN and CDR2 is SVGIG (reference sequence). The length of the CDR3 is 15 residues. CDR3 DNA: TGTGCCTGGAGTCCAACCCGGGAAGTGGATCAGCCCCAGCATTTT. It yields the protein CAWSPTREVDQPQHF.

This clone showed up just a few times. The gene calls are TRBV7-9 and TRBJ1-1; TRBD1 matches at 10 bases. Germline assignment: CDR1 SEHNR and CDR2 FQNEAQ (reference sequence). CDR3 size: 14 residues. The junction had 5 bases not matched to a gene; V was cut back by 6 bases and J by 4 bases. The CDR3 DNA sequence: TGTGCCAGCAGGCAGACAGGGGGCGGCACTGAAGCTTTCTTT. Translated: CASRQTGGGTEAFF.

CDR3: CASSLDRGNQPQHF. CDR3 bases: TGTGCCAGTAGTTTGGACAGGGGCAATCAGCCCCAGCATTTT. The V gene is TRBV19, the J gene TRBJ1-5; the match to TRBD1 covers 8 bases. The CDR3 runs to 14 residues. From germline, CDR1 is LNHDA and CDR2 SQIVND (reference sequence). V shed 5 bases, J shed 2 bases, and the junction held 2 bases outside the gene matches.

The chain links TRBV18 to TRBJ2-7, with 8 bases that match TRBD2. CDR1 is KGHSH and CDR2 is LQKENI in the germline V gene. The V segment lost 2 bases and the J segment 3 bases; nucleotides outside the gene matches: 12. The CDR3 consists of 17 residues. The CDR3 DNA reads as TGTGCCAGCTCACCAGGGGTCGGCGGGGGGACCAACTACGAGCAGTACTTC. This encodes CASSPGVGGGTNYEQYF.

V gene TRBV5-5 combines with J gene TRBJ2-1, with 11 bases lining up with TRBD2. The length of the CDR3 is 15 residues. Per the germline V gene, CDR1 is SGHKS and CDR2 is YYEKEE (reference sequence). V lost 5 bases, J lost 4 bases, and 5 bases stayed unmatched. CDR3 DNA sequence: TGTGCCAGCAGGACGGGACTAGCGGATTACAATGAGCAGTTCTTC. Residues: CASRTGLADYNEQFF. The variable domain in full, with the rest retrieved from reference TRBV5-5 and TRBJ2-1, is DAGVTQSPTHLIKTRGQQVTLRCSPISGHKSVSWYQQVLGQGPQFIFQYYEKEERGRGNFPDRFSARQFPNYSSELNVNALLLGDSALYLCASRTGLADYNEQFFGPGTRLTVL.

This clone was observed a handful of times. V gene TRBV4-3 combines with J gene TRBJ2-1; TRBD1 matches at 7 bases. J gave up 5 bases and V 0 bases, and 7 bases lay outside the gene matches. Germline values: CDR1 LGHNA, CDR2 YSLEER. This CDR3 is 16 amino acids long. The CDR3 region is CASSQDRPRGNNEQFF. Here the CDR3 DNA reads TGCGCCAGCAGCCAAGATCGACCCAGGGGGAACAATGAGCAGTTCTTC.

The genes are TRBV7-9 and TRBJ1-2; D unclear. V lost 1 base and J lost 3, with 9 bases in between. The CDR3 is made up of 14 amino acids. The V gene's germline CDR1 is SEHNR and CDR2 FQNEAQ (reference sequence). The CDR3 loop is CASSLGAGDYGYTF. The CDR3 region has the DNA TGTGCCAGCAGCTTAGGTGCGGGAGACTATGGCTACACCTTC.

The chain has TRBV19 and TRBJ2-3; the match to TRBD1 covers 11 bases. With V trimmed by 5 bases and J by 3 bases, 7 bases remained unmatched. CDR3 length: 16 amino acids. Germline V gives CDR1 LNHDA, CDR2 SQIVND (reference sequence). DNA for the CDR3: TGTGCCAGTAGTCCCTCCCGGGACAGGGGGACAGATACGCAGTATTTT. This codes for CASSPSRDRGTDTQYF.

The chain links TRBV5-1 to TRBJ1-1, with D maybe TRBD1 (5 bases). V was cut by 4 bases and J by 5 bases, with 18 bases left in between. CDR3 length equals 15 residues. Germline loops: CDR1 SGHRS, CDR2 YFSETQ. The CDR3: CASSSLDSGTTEAFF. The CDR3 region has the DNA TGCGCCAGCAGCAGCCTCGACAGTGGTACGACTGAAGCTTTCTTT.

The CDR3 nucleotides read TGTGCCAGCAGCTGGAGGGACAGCGACACTGAAGCTTTCTTT. This encodes CASSWRDSDTEAFF. V and J are TRBV7-9 and TRBJ1-1; 7 bases line up with TRBD1. This CDR3 is built from 14 residues. Germline CDR1 is SEHNR and CDR2 is FQNEAQ (reference sequence). V was pared by 4 bases and J by 3 bases, with 5 bases of the junction left unmatched.

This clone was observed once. As DNA, the CDR3 is TGTGCCAGCTCTACCGGGACAGGGGGGTCGGGTACCGGGGAGCTGTTTTTT. It yields the protein CASSTGTGGSGTGELFF. This chain uses TRBV19 with TRBJ2-2; 11 nucleotides agree with TRBD1. CDR1 is LNHDA and CDR2 is SQIVND in the germline V gene (reference sequence). The J segment lost 5 bases and the V segment lost 9 bases, leaving 14 bases of the junction unmatched. CDR3 length equals 17 residues. The whole variable domain, remainder taken from reference TRBV19 and TRBJ2-2, is DGGITQSPKYLFRKEGQNVTLSCEQNLNHDAMYWYRQDPGQGLRLIYYSQIVNDFQKGDIAEGYSVSREKKESFPLTVTSAQKNPTAFYLCASSTGTGGSGTGELFFGEGSRLTVL.

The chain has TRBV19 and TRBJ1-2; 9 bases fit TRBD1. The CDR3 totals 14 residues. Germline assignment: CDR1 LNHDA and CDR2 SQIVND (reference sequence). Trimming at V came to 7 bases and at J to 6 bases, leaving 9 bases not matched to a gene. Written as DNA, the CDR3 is TGTGCCAGTACCCTCCGGGACAGGGTCAATGGCTACACCTTC. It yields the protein CASTLRDRVNGYTF.

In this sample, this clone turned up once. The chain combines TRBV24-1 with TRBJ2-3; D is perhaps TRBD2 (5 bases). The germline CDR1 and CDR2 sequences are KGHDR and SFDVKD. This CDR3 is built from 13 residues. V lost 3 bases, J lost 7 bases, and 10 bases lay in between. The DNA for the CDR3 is TGTGCCACCAGTGATCCCCCGGGGAATACGCAGTATTTT. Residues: CATSDPPGNTQYF.

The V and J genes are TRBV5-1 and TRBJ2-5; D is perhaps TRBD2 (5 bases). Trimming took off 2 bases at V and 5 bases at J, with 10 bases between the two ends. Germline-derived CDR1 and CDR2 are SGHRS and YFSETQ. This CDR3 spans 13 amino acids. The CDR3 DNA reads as TGCGCCAGCAGCTTATGGAGAGGGGAGACCCAGTACTTC. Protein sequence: CASSLWRGETQYF.

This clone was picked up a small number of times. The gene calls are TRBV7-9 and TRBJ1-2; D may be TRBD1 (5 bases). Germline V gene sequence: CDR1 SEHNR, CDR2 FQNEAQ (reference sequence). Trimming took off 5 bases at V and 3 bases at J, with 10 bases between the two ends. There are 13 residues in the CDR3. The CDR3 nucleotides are TGTGCCAGCAGCGGAGGGGCCTACTATGGCTACACCTTC. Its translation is CASSGGAYYGYTF.

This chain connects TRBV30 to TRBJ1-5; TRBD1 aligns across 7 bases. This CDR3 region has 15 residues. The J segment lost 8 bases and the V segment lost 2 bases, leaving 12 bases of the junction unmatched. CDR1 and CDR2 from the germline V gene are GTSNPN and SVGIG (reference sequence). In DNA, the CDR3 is TGTGCCTGGAGTCTAGGGGGCGGCGGAGGGGAGCCCCAGCATTTT. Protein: CAWSLGGGGGEPQHF. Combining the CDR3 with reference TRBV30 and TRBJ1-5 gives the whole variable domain SQTIHQWPATLVQPVGSPLSLECTVEGTSNPNLYWYRQAAGRGLQLLFYSVGIGQISSEVPQNLSASRPQDRQFILSSKKLLLSDSGFYLCAWSLGGGGGEPQHFGDGTRLSIL.

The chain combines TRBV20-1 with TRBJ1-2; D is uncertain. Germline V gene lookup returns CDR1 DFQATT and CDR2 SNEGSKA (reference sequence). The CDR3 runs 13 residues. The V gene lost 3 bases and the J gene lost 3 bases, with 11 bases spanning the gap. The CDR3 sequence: CSASSLGDYGYTF. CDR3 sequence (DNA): TGCAGTGCTAGTAGCCTCGGGGACTATGGCTACACCTTC.

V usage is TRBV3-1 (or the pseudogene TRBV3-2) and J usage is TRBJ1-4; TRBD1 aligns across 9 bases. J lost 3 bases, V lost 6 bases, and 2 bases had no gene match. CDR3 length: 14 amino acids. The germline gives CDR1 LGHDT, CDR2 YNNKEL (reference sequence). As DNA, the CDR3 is TGTGCCAGCAGTCGGGACAGGGCTAATGAAAAACTGTTTTTT. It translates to CASSRDRANEKLFF.

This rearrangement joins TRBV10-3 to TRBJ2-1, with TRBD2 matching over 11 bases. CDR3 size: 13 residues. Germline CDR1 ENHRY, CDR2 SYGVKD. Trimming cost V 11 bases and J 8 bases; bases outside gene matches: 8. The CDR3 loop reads CASLAGGPDEQFF. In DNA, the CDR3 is TGTGCCTCATTAGCGGGGGGGCCTGATGAGCAGTTCTTC.